What follows describes a single TCR beta chain. The data are from a study of shared T cell receptors in the human thymus. Germline CDR1 reads SGHKS; CDR2 reads YYEKEE (reference sequence). V was shortened by 5 bases and J by 5 bases, with 11 bases between the two germline ends. The CDR3 is made up of 12 amino acids. Using immunoSEQ multiplex PCR, the repertoire was profiled, and TCRdb retains in-frame clones only, with some absent. Of hundreds of thousands of clones in the sample, around 87% were seen once. These same data were also listed under a study on human thymus T cells. That study adds: Healthy Finnish infants undergoing corrective surgery for congenital heart defects were the donors. Resections from corrective heart surgery supplied the thymus tissue. Gene usage (both V and J) appeared biased in thymic and blood repertoires.

The genes are TRBV5-5 and TRBJ2-7; TRBD1 might be the D (6 bases). Material for sequencing was thymocytes. The receptor was isolated from a boy in the first two years of life with a congenital heart defect. As DNA, the CDR3 is TGTGCCAGCAGTACGGACAGTGACGAGCAGTACTTC. Translation gives CASSTDSDEQYF.